This T cell receptor beta chain was retrieved from a study of cytomegalovirus exposure and HLA in healthy donors. Details on this clone: Its antigen is not identified.

General study findings and limits: There were around 160 TCR beta chains listed as cytomegalovirus-associated.

Trimming stripped 6 bases from V and 2 bases from J, with 17 bases between. Per germline, CDR1 LNHDA and CDR2 SQIVND (reference sequence). This CDR3 region has 15 residues. PCR employed 60 Vbeta and 13 Jbeta primers. TCRdb's table, derived via immunoSEQ multiplex PCR, lists solely in-frame clones and lacks some. The repertoire includes about 200,000 clones, around four fifths of them detected once, and 1.7% sits in the top ten. This chain uses TRBV19 with TRBJ2-7; perhaps TRBD1 as D (6 bases). The sequenced sample was PBMCs. This receptor was identified in a man over 45 in good health and CMV-seronegative. The CDR3 protein is CASSHGTTGTYEQYF. In DNA, the CDR3 is TGTGCCAGTAGCCACGGGACAACAGGCACCTACGAGCAGTACTTC.